The rows below give T cell receptor beta chains drawn from one sample of a study of CD8 T cells in ankylosing spondylitis. TCRdb passed the 5' RACE reads through MiXCR, listing each CDR3 protein once. The table shows roughly 200,000 distinct CDR3 sequences, with around 13% occurring only once. Sequenced input: blood, either unsorted or a sorted T cell fraction (not recorded which). The receptors were gathered from a male donor with ankylosing spondylitis or in good health (not recorded which). CDR3s include the opening cysteine and the closing phenylalanine or tryptophan. D genes are given only for firm matches. Not every row has a clone size; where given, it reads once, few, many or a size class.

TRBD2	TRBV12-3/TRBV12-4	many	TRBJ2-1	TGTGCCAGCAGTTCCCAAGCGGGAGGGTACAATGAGCAGTTCTTC	CASSSQAGGYNEQFF
-	TRBV4-1	many	TRBJ2-3	TGCGCCAGCAGCCGGATAGCGGCAGATACGCAGTATTTT	CASSRIAADTQYF
-	TRBV15	-	TRBJ2-1	TGTGCCACCAGCCGCGGGCAGAGCTCCTACAATGAGCAGTTCTTC	CATSRGQSSYNEQFF
-	TRBV30	-	TRBJ1-1	TGTGCCTGGAGTGTAGAGGGGTTGAACACTGAAGCTTTCTTT	CAWSVEGLNTEAFF
TRBD2	TRBV2	few	TRBJ2-3	TGTGCCACCCTAGGGGCGCGGGAGCCAGATACGCAGTATTTT	CATLGAREPDTQYF
TRBD1	TRBV7-8	-	TRBJ2-5	TGTGCCAGCAGCCGCCGGGACAGGGAGTTGGGAGAGACCCAGTACTTC	CASSRRDRELGETQYF
-	TRBV6-2/TRBV6-3	once	TRBJ1-5	TGTGCCAGCAGTTACGGTATGGGGAGGCAGCCCCAGCATTTT	CASSYGMGRQPQHF
-	TRBV6-1	-	TRBJ1-1	TGTGCCAGCAGCCTGACACTCATGAACACTGAAGCTTTCTTT	CASSLTLMNTEAFF
-	TRBV7-2	few	TRBJ2-7	TGTGCCAGCAGCTTAGCAGGAGGGGCTGGGGACGAGCAGTACTTC	CASSLAGGAGDEQYF
-	TRBV19	few	TRBJ1-1	TGTGCCAGTAGTATGGGGGCTGGACAGCTTGAAGCTTTCTTT	CASSMGAGQLEAFF
-	TRBV4-1	-	TRBJ2-1	TGCGCCAGCAGCCAAGGAGGGACCCTTGAGCAGTTCTTC	CASSQGGTLEQFF
-	TRBV5-5	-	TRBJ2-2	TGTGCCAGCAGCTTCCCACGGGGGACCGGGGAGCTGTTTTTT	CASSFPRGTGELFF
-	TRBV5-1	-	TRBJ1-1	TGCGCCAGCAGCTTGGCGGGGTTGGGCACTGAAGCTTTCTTT	CASSLAGLGTEAFF
-	TRBV6-5	-	TRBJ2-7	TGTGCCACCGCATTGGGCGGGGAGCAGTACTTC	CATALGGEQYF
-	TRBV12-3/TRBV12-4	many	TRBJ1-1	TGTGCCAGCAGTTTCCATGGCACTGAAGCTTTCTTT	CASSFHGTEAFF
-	TRBV19	-	TRBJ2-3	TGTGCCAGTAAGCCGGGGCACACAGATACGCAGTATTTT	CASKPGHTDTQYF
-	TRBV9	many	TRBJ2-3	TGTGCCAGCAGCGTAGGAATCGGAGGGCCTTACAGCACAGATACGCAGTATTTT	CASSVGIGGPYSTDTQYF
-	TRBV5-1	-	TRBJ1-6	TGCGCCAGCAGCTTGGAGGGTCTCAGTTCTAATTCACCCCTCCACTTT	CASSLEGLSSNSPLHF
-	TRBV27	few	TRBJ2-7	TGTGCCAGCAGTTCGACAGGCTCCCAAAGCGAGCAGTACTTC	CASSSTGSQSEQYF
TRBD1	TRBV28	few	TRBJ1-6	TGTGCCAGCAGTAGGACAGGGAGCTATAATTCACCCCTCCACTTT	CASSRTGSYNSPLHF
-	TRBV7-8	-	TRBJ1-1	TGTGCCAGCAGCTTAGAGGTCAGCGTGAACACTGAAGCTTTCTTT	CASSLEVSVNTEAFF
TRBD1	TRBV7-9	-	TRBJ2-1	TGTGCCAGCAGCCCAAGACAGGGGGAGGCCTACAATGAGCAGTTCTTC	CASSPRQGEAYNEQFF
TRBD2	TRBV20-1	-	TRBJ2-1	TGCAGTGCTAGAGGTTCAGGGCTAGCGGGAGGTAGGGGCGACTACAATGAGCAGTTCTTC	CSARGSGLAGGRGDYNEQFF
-	TRBV7-9	-	TRBJ2-1	TGTGCCAGCAGCCGGACCTCCGGGTCCACTTACAATGAGCAGTTCTTC	CASSRTSGSTYNEQFF
-	TRBV4-1	few	TRBJ2-7	TGCGCCAGCAGCCAAGATCGGCAGTCTGGCTACGAGCAGTACTTC	CASSQDRQSGYEQYF
TRBD2	TRBV20-1	-	TRBJ2-4	TGCAGTATGGGGCTAGCGGAAAACATTCAGTACTTC	CSMGLAENIQYF
TRBD1	TRBV10-1	-	TRBJ2-1	TGCGCCAGCAGTGAGGTAGGGGGCGAGCAGTTCTTC	CASSEVGGEQFF
TRBD2	TRBV10-3	-	TRBJ2-3	TGTGCCATCAGTGAGTCTTCTAGCGGGAGTGGAGATACGCAGTATTTT	CAISESSSGSGDTQYF
TRBD1	TRBV25-1	-	TRBJ2-1	TGTGCCAGCAGGGGAACCGGGACAGGGAAATTAAATGAGCAGTTCTTC	CASRGTGTGKLNEQFF
-	TRBV7-2	-	TRBJ2-1	TGTGCCAGCAGCTTGGAGTGGGAGGAGCAGTTCTTC	CASSLEWEEQFF
-	TRBV14	-	TRBJ2-1	TGTGCCAGCAGCCTGGTCCCAGTCTACAATGAGCAGTTCTTC	CASSLVPVYNEQFF
-	TRBV20-1	-	TRBJ1-5	TGCAGTGCGCACGCTGGGGGTAGCAATCAGCCCCAGCATTTT	CSAHAGGSNQPQHF
TRBD2	TRBV6-1	-	TRBJ2-3	TGTGCCAGCAGTGAGAGACTAGCGGGGGGCACAGATACGCAGTATTTT	CASSERLAGGTDTQYF
-	TRBV7-9	-	TRBJ2-7	TGTGCCAGCAGCTTAATCGACAGCTACGAGCAGTACTTC	CASSLIDSYEQYF
-	TRBV29-1	-	TRBJ2-1	TGCAGCGTTCTTACCTTATACTCCTACAATGAGCAGTTCTTC	CSVLTLYSYNEQFF
-	TRBV27	-	TRBJ1-1	TGTGCCAGCAGTTTATTTTCCACTGAAGCTTTCTTT	CASSLFSTEAFF
TRBD2	TRBV27	few	TRBJ2-7	TGTGCCAGCAGTTTGGCGACTAGCGGGAGGCACGAGCAGTACTTC	CASSLATSGRHEQYF
-	TRBV19	few	TRBJ1-1	TGTGCCAGTGCCTCGGCCACTGAAGCTTTCTTT	CASASATEAFF
-	TRBV10-2	-	TRBJ2-1	TGCGCCAGCGGGACTGCCCTGTCCTACAATGAGCAGTTCTTC	CASGTALSYNEQFF
TRBD1	TRBV29-1	-	TRBJ1-2	TGCAGCGTGACAGGGGTCTATGGCTACACCTTC	CSVTGVYGYTF
-	TRBV12-3/TRBV12-4	few	TRBJ1-1	TGTGCCAGCAGTTTAGGGTCCGGGAACACTGAAGCTTTCTTT	CASSLGSGNTEAFF
TRBD2	TRBV9	-	TRBJ2-3	TGTGCCAGCAGCGTAGAATGGGTCCGGGCTAGCGGGGCTGCAGATACGCAGTATTTT	CASSVEWVRASGAADTQYF
-	TRBV5-6	many	TRBJ2-1	TGTGCCAGCAGCTTAGGACCCAATGAGCAGTTCTTC	CASSLGPNEQFF
-	TRBV11-2	many	TRBJ2-1	TGTGCCAGCAGCCTGACCTACAATGAGCAGTTCTTC	CASSLTYNEQFF
-	TRBV7-9	many	TRBJ2-1	TGTGCCAGCAGCTTAGAGGCTGAGCAGTTCTTC	CASSLEAEQFF
-	TRBV15	-	TRBJ2-1	TGTGCCACCAGCGCCCGACAGAGGGATGAGCAGTTCTTC	CATSARQRDEQFF